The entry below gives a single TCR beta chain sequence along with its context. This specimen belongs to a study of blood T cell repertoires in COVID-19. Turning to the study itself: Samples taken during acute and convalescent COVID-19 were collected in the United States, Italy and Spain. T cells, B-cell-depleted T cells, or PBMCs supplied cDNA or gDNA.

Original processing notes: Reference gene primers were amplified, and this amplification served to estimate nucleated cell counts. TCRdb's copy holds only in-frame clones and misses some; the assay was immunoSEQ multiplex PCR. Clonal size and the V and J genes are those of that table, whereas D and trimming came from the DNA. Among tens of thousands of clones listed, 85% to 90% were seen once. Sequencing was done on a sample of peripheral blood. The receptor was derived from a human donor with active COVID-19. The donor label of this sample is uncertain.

The CDR3 nucleotides read TGTGCCTGGAGTCGGACAGTATCAGATACGCAGTATTTT. Amino acid sequence: CAWSRTVSDTQYF. The genes are TRBV30 and TRBJ2-3; D is possibly TRBD1 (6 bases). The germline V gene encodes CDR1 GTSNPN and CDR2 SVGIG (reference sequence). V lost 2 bases, J lost 4 bases, and 10 bases lay in between. The CDR3 extends over 13 amino acids. Using reference TRBV30 and TRBJ2-3 for the parts outside the CDR3, the full variable domain is SQTIHQWPATLVQPVGSPLSLECTVEGTSNPNLYWYRQAAGRGLQLLFYSVGIGQISSEVPQNLSASRPQDRQFILSSKKLLLSDSGFYLCAWSRTVSDTQYFGPGTRLTVL.